The source of this TCR beta chain is a study of blood T cell repertoires in COVID-19 (dated by TCRdb to about 2020). In terms of the full investigation: The collaborator samples originated in the United States, Italy and Spain and spanned the acute and convalescent phases of COVID-19. The material from the prospective study consisted of cDNA or gDNA derived from T cells, B-cell-depleted T cells, or PBMCs. Subjects who had been exposed to COVID-19, were actively infected with it, or had recovered from it provided the deeply sampled blood TCRbeta repertoires that made up the dataset. The repertoires were released in a freely available public database meant as a resource for research on the immune response to SARS-CoV-2. The samples were drawn from two sources: the first 160 participants of the ongoing ImmuneRACE study, and about 1,300 subjects contributed by 6 global collaborators. Nearly every sample came with metadata listing a de-identified subject ID, COVID-19 status, age in years and sex. Where available, HLA class I and class II types were obtained from metadata supplied by the sample provider rather than from assay-based typing. The paper as a whole reports these results and caveats: The amount of clinical and demographic metadata varied by source and participant and was provided uncurated.

CDR1 and CDR2 were assigned from the germline V gene as LGHNT and FRNRAP. The CDR3 contains 15 residues, cysteine and phenylalanine counted. CDR3 DNA is the only sequence kept; it has 45 bases, read in frame from the first base. V has 5 bases trimmed and J has 3 bases trimmed; junction bases matching no gene number 7. The immunoSEQ Assay, a bias-controlled multiplex PCR, was used to amplify TCRbeta CDR3 regions from genomic DNA. As for how the authors treated the data: The number of nucleated cells in each sample was estimated by amplification of reference gene primers within the assay. Sequence reads were collapsed and filtered to measure the absolute abundance of every unique TCRbeta CDR3 rearrangement. For each sample, productive Simpson clonality was calculated by taking the square root of Simpson's diversity index across productive rearrangements. TCRdb stores this immuneACCESS table with in-frame sequences only. Part of the clones is absent; in the studies checked, under half of the shortfall reflects unresolved V genes, and no reason is known for the rest. V, J and clone size are those of that table, while D and trimming were read from the DNA. In all, the sample holds around 230,000 clones, and 83% of those were seen once. Of the sample, about 2.5% is held by the ten largest clones.

The collaborating institutions used their own protocols to collect whole blood in K2EDTA tubes. For TCRbeta analysis, collaborators shipped samples as frozen whole blood, isolated PBMCs, or DNA extracted from either of those sample types. This clone was recorded only once. Its recognized antigen is unknown. No base qualities exist here, and no much larger clone lies one base off it. The sequenced sample consisted of peripheral blood. This receptor chain uses TRBV12-5 and TRBJ1-2, with 9 central nucleotides matching TRBD1. The receptor was derived from a woman between 65 and 79 years old with active or convalescent COVID-19. The CDR3 reads as follows: CASGNTGGLDYGYTF. The nucleotides are TGTGCTAGTGGTAACACAGGGGGCTTAGACTATGGCTACACCTTC. With the rest looked up from the reference TRBV12-5 and TRBJ1-2 genes rather than sequenced, the full variable domain is DARVTQTPRHKVTEMGQEVTMRCQPILGHNTVFWYRQTMMQGLELLAYFRNRAPLDDSGMPKDRFSAEMPDATLATLKIQPSEPRDSAVYFCASGNTGGLDYGYTFGSGTRLTVV.